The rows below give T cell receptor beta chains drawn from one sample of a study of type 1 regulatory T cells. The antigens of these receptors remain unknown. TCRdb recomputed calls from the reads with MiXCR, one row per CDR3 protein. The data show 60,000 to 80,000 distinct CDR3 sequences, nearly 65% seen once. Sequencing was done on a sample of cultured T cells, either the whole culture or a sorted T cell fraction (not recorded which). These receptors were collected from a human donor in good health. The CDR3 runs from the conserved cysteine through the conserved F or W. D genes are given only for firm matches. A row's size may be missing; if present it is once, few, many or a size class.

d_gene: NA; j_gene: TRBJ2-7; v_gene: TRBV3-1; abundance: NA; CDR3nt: TGTGCCAGCAGCCAAGGAGAGAGTCACTACGAGCAGTACTTC; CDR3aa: CASSQGESHYEQYF
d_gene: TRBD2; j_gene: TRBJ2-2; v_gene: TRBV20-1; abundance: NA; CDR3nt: TGCAGTGCTAGAGATTTGGCTAGCGGATCGAACACCGGGGAGCTGTTTTTT; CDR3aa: CSARDLASGSNTGELFF
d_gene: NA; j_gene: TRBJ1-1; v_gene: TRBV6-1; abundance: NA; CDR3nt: TGTGCCAGCAGTGAAGCGGGGGGCGTCACTGAAGCTTTCTTT; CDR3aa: CASSEAGGVTEAFF
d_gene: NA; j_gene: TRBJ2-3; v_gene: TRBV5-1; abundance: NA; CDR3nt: TGCGCCAGCAGGGGGGCAGAAGATACGCAGTATTTT; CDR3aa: CASRGAEDTQYF
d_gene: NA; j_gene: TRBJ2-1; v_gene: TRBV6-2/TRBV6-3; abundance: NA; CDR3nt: TGTGCCAGCAGTTACGGTCGGCGGCAATACAATGAGCAGTTCTTC; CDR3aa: CASSYGRRQYNEQFF
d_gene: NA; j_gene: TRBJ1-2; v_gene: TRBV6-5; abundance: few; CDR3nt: TGTGCCAGCAGTTACGTTGGCAGAAACTATGGCTACACCTTC; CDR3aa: CASSYVGRNYGYTF
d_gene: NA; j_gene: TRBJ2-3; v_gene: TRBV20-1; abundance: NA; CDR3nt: TGCAGTGGATCCCAGGGGCCGGATACGCAGTATTTT; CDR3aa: CSGSQGPDTQYF
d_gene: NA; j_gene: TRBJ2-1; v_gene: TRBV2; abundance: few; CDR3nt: TGTGCCAGCAGTGAAAGTAGGCCAACAGGGTTGCGGTTCTTC; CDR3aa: CASSESRPTGLRFF
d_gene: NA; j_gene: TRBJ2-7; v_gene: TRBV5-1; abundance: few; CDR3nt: TGCGCCAGCAGCTTGATGCAGGGAGGTCCCTACGAGCAGTACTTC; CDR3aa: CASSLMQGGPYEQYF
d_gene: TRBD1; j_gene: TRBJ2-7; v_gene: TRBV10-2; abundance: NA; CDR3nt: TGCGCCAGCAGTGACCCCGGACAGGCGCGCTCCTACGAGCAGTACTTC; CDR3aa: CASSDPGQARSYEQYF
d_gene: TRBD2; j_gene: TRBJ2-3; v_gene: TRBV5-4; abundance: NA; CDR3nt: TGTGCCAGCAGACTAGCGGGAGAGAGAAGCGATACGCAGTATTTT; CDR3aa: CASRLAGERSDTQYF
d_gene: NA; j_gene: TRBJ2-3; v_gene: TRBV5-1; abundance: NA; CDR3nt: TGCGCCAGCAGCCCCCAGGGAGGTACGCAGTATTTT; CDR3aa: CASSPQGGTQYF
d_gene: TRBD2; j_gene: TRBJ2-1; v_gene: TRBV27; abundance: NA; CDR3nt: TGTGCCAGCAGAGCGGGAGGGCGTAATGAGCAGTTCTTC; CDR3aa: CASRAGGRNEQFF
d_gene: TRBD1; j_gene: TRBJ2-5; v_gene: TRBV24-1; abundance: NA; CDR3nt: TGTGCCACCAGTGATGCACAGGGGGCCCCAATCGAGATCCAGTACTTC; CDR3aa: CATSDAQGAPIEIQYF
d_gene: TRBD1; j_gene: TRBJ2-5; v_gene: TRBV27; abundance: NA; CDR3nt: TGTGCCAGCAGATTCACAGGGGGAGAGACCCAGTACTTC; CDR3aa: CASRFTGGETQYF
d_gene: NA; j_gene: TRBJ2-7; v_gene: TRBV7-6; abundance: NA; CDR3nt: TGTGCCAGCAGCTTAGCCAGGGACAACGAGCAGTACTTC; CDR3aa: CASSLARDNEQYF
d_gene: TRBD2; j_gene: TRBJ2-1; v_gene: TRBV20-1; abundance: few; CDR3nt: TGCAGTGCTAGAGCCCCGGCCCGGGAGGGCAATGAGCAGTTCTTC; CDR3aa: CSARAPAREGNEQFF
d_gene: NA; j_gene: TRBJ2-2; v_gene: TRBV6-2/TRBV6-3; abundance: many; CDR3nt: TGTGCCAGCAGCCCCTCACTGAACACCGGGGAGCTGTTTTTT; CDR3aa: CASSPSLNTGELFF